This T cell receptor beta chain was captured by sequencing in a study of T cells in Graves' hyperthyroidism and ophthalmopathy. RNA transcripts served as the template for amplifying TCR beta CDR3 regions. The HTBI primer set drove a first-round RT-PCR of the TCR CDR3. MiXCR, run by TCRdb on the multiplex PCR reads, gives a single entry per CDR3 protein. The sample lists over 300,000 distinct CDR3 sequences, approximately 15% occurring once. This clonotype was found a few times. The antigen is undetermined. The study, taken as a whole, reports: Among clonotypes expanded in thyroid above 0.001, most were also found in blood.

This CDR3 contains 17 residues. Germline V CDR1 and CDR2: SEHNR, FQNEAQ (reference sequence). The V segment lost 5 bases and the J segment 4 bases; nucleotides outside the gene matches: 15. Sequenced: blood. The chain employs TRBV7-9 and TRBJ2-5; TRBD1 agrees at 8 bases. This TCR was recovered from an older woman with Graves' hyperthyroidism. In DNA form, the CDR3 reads TGTGCCAGCAGCCCTACGTTCGAGGGACAGGTATTAGAGACCCAGTACTTC. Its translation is CASSPTFEGQVLETQYF.